These 22 T cell receptor beta chains came from one sample sequenced in a study of blood T cell repertoires in COVID-19 (dated by TCRdb to about 2020). Library preparation was by the immunoSEQ multiplex PCR assay. TCRdb took this table from immuneACCESS and kept in-frame rearrangements with V and J called. Such tables lack part of the clones; where checked against another copy, unresolved V genes explain under half of the gap, and the rest is unexplained. This sample gives around 150,000 clones in total; approximately 92% of them show up just once. The top ten clonotypes cover around 4.6% of the sample. The sequencing input was peripheral blood. The receptors derive from a man aged 25-45 years with COVID-19, enrolled during active disease.

The CDR3 sequence: CASSVDPGRTEAFF. The CDR3 DNA reads as TGTGCCAGCAGCGTAGATCCAGGGCGGACTGAAGCTTTCTTT. The gene calls are TRBV9 and TRBJ1-1; possibly TRBD1 for D (5 bases). V dropped 0 bases and J dropped 5 bases, with 11 bases sitting between them. CDR1 and CDR2 from the germline V gene are SGDLS and YYNGEE. This CDR3 region has 14 residues. The full variable domain, with the rest looked up from reference TRBV9 and TRBJ1-1, is DSGVTQTPKHLITATGQRVTLRCSPRSGDLSVYWYQQSLDQGLQFLIQYYNGEERAKGNILERFSAQQFPDLHSELNLSSLELGDSALYFCASSVDPGRTEAFFGQGTRLTVV.

CDR3 bases: TGTGCCAGCAGTTCGACAGGGGGCAACATTCAGTACTTC. This gives the protein CASSSTGGNIQYF. J is TRBJ2-4 and V is TRBV6-5; 10 bases are a match to TRBD1. This CDR3 comprises 13 residues. Trimming at V came to 4 bases and at J to 7 bases, leaving 1 base not matched to a gene. Germline V gene lookup returns CDR1 MNHEY and CDR2 SVGAGI.

The genes are TRBV9 and TRBJ2-6; 8 nucleotides line up with TRBD1. Trimming cost V 3 bases and J 0 bases; bases outside gene matches: 11. The CDR3 is 19 amino acids. CDR1 and CDR2 (germline): SGDLS, YYNGEE. CDR3 amino acids: CASSASNRGVDSGANVLTF. The CDR3 DNA follows: TGTGCCAGCAGCGCCAGTAACAGGGGGGTTGACTCTGGGGCCAACGTCCTGACTTTC.

V and J are TRBV9 and TRBJ1-1; TRBD1 aligns across 8 bases. Unmatched junction bases numbered 2, after V lost 0 bases and J lost 4 bases. CDR3 length: 14 residues. Germline values: CDR1 SGDLS, CDR2 YYNGEE. The CDR3 DNA reads TGTGCCAGCAGCGTAGAGGGGACAGGCACTGAAGCTTTCTTT. It codes for CASSVEGTGTEAFF.

The CDR3 loop reads CASSQDRGTINSPLHF. The CDR3 DNA sequence: TGCGCCAGCAGCCAAGATAGGGGGACAATCAATTCACCCCTCCACTTT. The chain recombines TRBV4-3 with TRBJ1-6; a possible D gene is TRBD1 (6 bases). CDR1 LGHNA and CDR2 YSLEER come from the germline V gene. Trimming took off 0 bases at V and 7 bases at J, with 13 bases between the two ends. The CDR3 runs to 16 residues.

The genes are TRBV9 and TRBJ1-6, with D unresolved. In germline, CDR1 is SGDLS, CDR2 YYNGEE. The CDR3 has 15 amino acids. V dropped 0 bases and J dropped 7 bases, with 11 bases sitting between them. DNA for the CDR3: TGTGCCAGCAGCGTAGAGGTTACTATGAATTCACCCCTCCACTTT. This codes for CASSVEVTMNSPLHF.

The J gene is TRBJ1-2, the V gene TRBV19, with 10 positions matching TRBD1. CDR1 and CDR2 (germline): LNHDA, SQIVND (reference sequence). The CDR3 is 17 amino acids. Unmatched junction bases numbered 13, after V lost 5 bases and J lost 4 bases. CDR3 nucleotides: TGTGCCAGTAGTTTACCGGGACAGGGGAGAGGCGGCTATGGCTACACCTTC. This sequence encodes CASSLPGQGRGGYGYTF.

The chain has TRBV6-5 and TRBJ1-6; D gene uncertain. The CDR3 loop spans 12 amino acids. The germline gives CDR1 MNHEY, CDR2 SVGAGI. V was trimmed by 5 bases and J by 6 bases, leaving 5 bases between them. The CDR3 DNA sequence: TGTGCCAGCAGTCCATTTAATTCACCCCTCCACTTT. This codes for CASSPFNSPLHF.

The chain recombines TRBV19 with TRBJ1-5, with 8 bases aligning to TRBD1. Germline CDR1 is LNHDA and CDR2 is SQIVND (reference sequence). The CDR3 is 15 residues long. Losses at the gene ends were 9 bases for V and 4 bases for J; bases not matched to a gene: 11. The CDR3 nucleotides are TGTGCCAGCCTCGCCCAGGGGGCGAAGAATCAGCCCCAGCATTTT. It codes for CASLAQGAKNQPQHF.

This clone appeared once. The chain has TRBV6-5 and TRBJ2-3, with 8 bases matching TRBD1. The CDR3 is made up of 13 amino acids. In germline, CDR1 is MNHEY, CDR2 SVGAGI. V was pared by 8 bases and J by 4 bases, with 5 bases of the junction left unmatched. CDR3 nucleotides: TGTGCCAGCCAACAGGGGGATGCAGATACGCAGTATTTT. The encoded protein is CASQQGDADTQYF.

The V and J genes are TRBV25-1 and TRBJ2-2; 7 nucleotides match TRBD1. Losses at the gene ends were 3 bases for V and 5 bases for J; bases not matched to a gene: 6. Germline V gene lookup returns CDR1 MGHDK and CDR2 SYGVNS. The CDR3 consists of 15 residues. The DNA for the CDR3 is TGTGCCAGCAGTGATTTGAGACAGGGAACCGGGGAGCTGTTTTTT. Translation: CASSDLRQGTGELFF.

The chain uses TRBV16 and TRBJ1-1; unclear D gene. V lost 1 base and J 3 bases, leaving 9 bases between the germline ends. Germline-derived CDR1 and CDR2 are KGHSY and FQNENV. The CDR3 consists of 14 residues. The DNA for the CDR3 is TGTGCCAGCAGCCAATACAGCGGGGACACTGAAGCTTTCTTT. This encodes CASSQYSGDTEAFF.

V gene TRBV7-2 combines with J gene TRBJ1-2; 12 bases are shared with TRBD1. Trimming took 1 base from V and 7 from J; bases not matched to a gene: 4. Per germline, CDR1 SGHTA and CDR2 FQGNSA. This CDR3 has 15 residues. Written as DNA, the CDR3 is TGTGCCAGCAGCTTAGGCAGGGACAGGGGGCCTGGCTACACCTTC. This sequence encodes CASSLGRDRGPGYTF.

This chain uses TRBV28 with TRBJ1-2; 7 nucleotides match TRBD1. Looked up from germline, CDR1 is MDHEN and CDR2 is SYDVKM. V shed 6 bases, J shed 4 bases, and the junction held 8 bases outside the gene matches. The CDR3 has 14 amino acids. CDR3 sequence reads: CASRPGQPSYGYTF. DNA for the CDR3: TGTGCCAGCAGACCGGGACAGCCCTCCTATGGCTACACCTTC.

This chain joins TRBV30 and TRBJ2-3; unclear D gene. Trimming cost V 5 bases and J 1 base, with 13 bases left between them. CDR1 GTSNPN and CDR2 SVGIG come from the germline V gene (reference sequence). The CDR3 spans 14 residues. The CDR3 nucleotides read TGTGCCTGGGGCGCGAGGCCGGGCACAGATACGCAGTATTTT. It encodes CAWGARPGTDTQYF.

This chain connects TRBV29-1 to TRBJ2-1, with 8 bases identical to TRBD2. V was clipped by 3 bases and J by 7 bases; unmatched bases: 11. Germline CDR1 SQVTM, CDR2 ANQGSEA. This CDR3 comprises 15 residues. The CDR3 DNA reads TGCAGCGTTGACCCCGGAGTAGCGGGGTTAAATGAGCAGTTCTTC. It specifies CSVDPGVAGLNEQFF.

The chain links TRBV18 to TRBJ1-1; D remains ambiguous. Germline CDR1 and CDR2: KGHSH and LQKENI. The CDR3 sequence is 16 residues long. Trimming shortened V by 3 bases and J by 0 bases, and 14 bases separated the two germline ends. The CDR3 region is CASSPRQAQMNTEAFF. CDR3 nucleotides: TGTGCCAGCTCACCGCGTCAGGCCCAGATGAACACTGAAGCTTTCTTT. Full variable domain (remainder filled in from reference TRBV18 and TRBJ1-1): NAGVMQNPRHLVRRRGQEARLRCSPMKGHSHVYWYRQLPEEGLKFMVYLQKENIIDESGMPKERFSAEFPKEGPSILRIQQVVRGDSAAYFCASSPRQAQMNTEAFFGQGTRLTVV.

The chain employs TRBV6-1 and TRBJ2-7; D not resolved. The germline V and J ends were trimmed by 2 bases and 4 bases, with 9 bases remaining between them. CDR1 and CDR2 from the germline V gene are MNHNS and SASEGT. CDR3 length equals 13 residues. CDR3 loop: CASSEYGYYEQYF. The CDR3 bases are TGTGCCAGCAGTGAATACGGGTATTACGAGCAGTACTTC.

This chain uses TRBV27 with TRBJ1-5, with D perhaps matching TRBD1 (6 bases). Germline V lookup: CDR1 MNHEY, CDR2 SMNVEV (reference sequence). The CDR3 length is 13 residues. The ends were cut back, 0 bases at V and 14 bases at J, with 14 bases in the middle. The DNA for the CDR3 is TGTGCCAGCAGTTTATCCCGGACAGCCCAAGAGCATTTT. Translating it yields CASSLSRTAQEHF.

In its sample, this clone was seen a few times. V gene TRBV15 combines with J gene TRBJ2-3; 9 bases align to TRBD1. V was clipped by 5 bases and J by 7 bases; unmatched bases: 13. CDR3 size: 16 residues. Germline V CDR1 and CDR2: LNHNV, YYDKDF (reference sequence). Here the CDR3 DNA reads TGTGCCACCAGCGGGGGGGATCGGACAGGGGTGAATACGCAGTATTTT. The encoded protein is CATSGGDRTGVNTQYF.

The chain is built from TRBV7-8 and TRBJ2-5; 13 bases are shared with TRBD2. Germline-derived CDR1 and CDR2 are SGHVS and FQNEAQ. The CDR3 length is 17 residues. With 5 bases clipped from V and 5 bases from J, the junction kept 11 bases outside the gene matches. CDR3 coding DNA: TGTGCCAGCAGCCTACTTTCACCGGGACTAGCGGGGGAGACCCAGTACTTC. This gives the protein CASSLLSPGLAGETQYF.

The J gene is TRBJ1-2, the V gene TRBV7-8; tentatively, D is TRBD1 (5 bases). The CDR3 has 13 residues. The V end lost 1 base, the J end lost 7 bases, and 10 bases lay between the germline ends. CDR1 is SGHVS, CDR2 FQNEAQ, per germline. CDR3 sequence: CASSLVGRAGYTF. The CDR3 DNA follows: TGTGCCAGCAGCTTAGTAGGCAGGGCTGGCTACACCTTC. Based on the CDR3 plus reference TRBV7-8 and TRBJ1-2, the full variable domain is GAGVSQSPRYKVAKRGQDVALRCDPISGHVSLFWYQQALGQGPEFLTYFQNEAQLDKSGLPSDRFFAERPEGSVSTLKIQRTQQEDSAVYLCASSLVGRAGYTFGSGTRLTVV.